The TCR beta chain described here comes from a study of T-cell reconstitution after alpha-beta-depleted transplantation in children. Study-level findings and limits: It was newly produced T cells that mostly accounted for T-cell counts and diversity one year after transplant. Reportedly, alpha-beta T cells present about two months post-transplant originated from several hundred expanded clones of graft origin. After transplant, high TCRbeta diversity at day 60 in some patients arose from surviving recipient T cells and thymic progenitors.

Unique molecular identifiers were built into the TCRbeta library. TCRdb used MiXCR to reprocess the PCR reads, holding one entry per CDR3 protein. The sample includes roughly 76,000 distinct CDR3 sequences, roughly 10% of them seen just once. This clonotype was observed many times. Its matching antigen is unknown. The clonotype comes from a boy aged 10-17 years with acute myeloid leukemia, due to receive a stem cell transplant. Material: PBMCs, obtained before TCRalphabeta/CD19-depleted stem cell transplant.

CDR3 amino acids: CASSHPGQGVNTEAFF. The CDR3 bases are TGTGCCAGCAGCCACCCGGGACAGGGCGTGAACACTGAAGCTTTCTTT. The chain couples TRBV7-2 to TRBJ1-1; 9 nucleotides align to TRBD1. This CDR3 is 16 amino acids long. V lost 5 bases, J lost 0 bases, and 7 bases stayed unmatched. Germline-derived CDR1 and CDR2 are SGHTA and FQGNSA.